The T cell receptor beta chain described here comes from a study of blood T cell repertoires in COVID-19. The ends were cut back, 4 bases at V and 10 bases at J, with 23 bases in the middle. The CDR3 spans 17 residues. The V gene's germline CDR1 is SGHTA and CDR2 FQGNSA. The assay was immunoSEQ multiplex PCR, and TCRdb's table has in-frame clones only and misses some. The sample holds roughly 76,000 clones; 90% are singletons and the top ten take 1.4% to 1.5%. The sample taken for sequencing was peripheral blood. This sequence joins TRBV7-2 and TRBJ1-6; a weak D match, TRBD1 (5 bases). The sequence came from a man aged 50-59 years with acute or convalescent COVID-19. The CDR3 here is CASSSPFWQGVWSPLHF. CDR3 coding DNA: TGTGCCAGCAGCTCCCCTTTTTGGCAAGGGGTCTGGTCACCCCTCCACTTT.